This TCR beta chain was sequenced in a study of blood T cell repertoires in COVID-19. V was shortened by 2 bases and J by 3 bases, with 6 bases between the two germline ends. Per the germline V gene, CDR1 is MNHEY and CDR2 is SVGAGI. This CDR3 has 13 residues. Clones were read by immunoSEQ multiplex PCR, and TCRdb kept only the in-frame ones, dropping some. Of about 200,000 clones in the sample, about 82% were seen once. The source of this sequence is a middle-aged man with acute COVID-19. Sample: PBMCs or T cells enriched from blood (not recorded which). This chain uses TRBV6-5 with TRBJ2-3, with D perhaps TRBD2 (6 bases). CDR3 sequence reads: CASSYGGTDTQYF. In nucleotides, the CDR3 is TGTGCCAGCAGTTACGGGGGGACAGATACGCAGTATTTT.